One and the same sample provided the 20 T cell receptor beta chains below, sequenced in a study of cytomegalovirus exposure and HLA in healthy donors. Amplification used 60 Vbeta primers and 13 Jbeta primers. The table came from immunoSEQ multiplex PCR; TCRdb's copy has only in-frame clones and leaves some out. The sample gives approximately 130,000 clones, roughly 85% of which show up once; under 7% is in the top ten. The sequencing sample was made of PBMCs. Receptor source: a woman in her twenties or thirties in good health and CMV-seropositive.

The count of this clone is one. The chain combines TRBV6-1 with TRBJ2-5; 10 positions agree with TRBD1. The germline V gene encodes CDR1 MNHNS and CDR2 SASEGT. The length of the CDR3 is 15 residues. Trimming cost V 0 bases and J 4 bases; bases outside gene matches: 2. DNA for the CDR3: TGTGCCAGCAGTGAAGCCAGGACAGGGGGAGAGACCCAGTACTTC. It specifies CASSEARTGGETQYF.

This rearrangement joins TRBV2 to TRBJ2-4; 8 nucleotides match TRBD1. This CDR3 has 13 residues. J gave up 9 bases and V 8 bases, and 9 bases lay outside the gene matches. Germline V lookup: CDR1 SNHLY, CDR2 FYNNEI. This chain's CDR3 is CASLGQGLSIQYF. CDR3 coding DNA: TGTGCCAGCCTCGGACAGGGTTTAAGCATTCAGTACTTC.

This clone appeared a single time. This chain joins TRBV2 and TRBJ1-2, with 7 bases lining up with TRBD1. The CDR3 is made up of 12 amino acids. The junction had 1 base not matched to a gene; V was cut back by 2 bases and J by 7 bases. The germline V gene encodes CDR1 SNHLY and CDR2 FYNNEI. CDR3 protein: CASSERGRGYTF. CDR3 in DNA: TGTGCCAGCAGTGAAAGGGGGCGTGGCTACACCTTC.

This clone was counted between two and nine times. The V gene is TRBV2, the J gene TRBJ1-5, with D perhaps TRBD1 (5 bases). Trimming took 2 bases from V and 7 from J, leaving 12 bases between them. The CDR3 is 14 residues long. Germline V lookup: CDR1 SNHLY, CDR2 FYNNEI. CDR3 region: CASSEWGVGQPQHF. As DNA, the CDR3 is TGTGCCAGCAGTGAATGGGGGGTAGGGCAGCCCCAGCATTTT.

This clone was seen a handful of times. The gene calls are TRBV27 and TRBJ1-5, with 7 positions matching TRBD1. Per the germline V gene, CDR1 is MNHEY and CDR2 is SMNVEV (reference sequence). V gave up 8 bases and J gave up 6 bases; unmatched junction bases: 4. The CDR3 covers 12 residues. The CDR3 region is CASQGVGQPQHF. CDR3 bases: TGTGCCAGCCAGGGGGTCGGTCAGCCCCAGCATTTT.

The rearrangement uses TRBV5-1 and TRBJ1-3; possibly TRBD1 for D (5 bases). Trimming took 7 bases from V and 0 from J, leaving 14 bases between them. The germline V gene encodes CDR1 SGHRS and CDR2 YFSETQ. The CDR3 has 15 amino acids. In DNA form, the CDR3 reads TGCGCCAGCGGGGGGGACGTAAGCTCTGGAAACACCATATATTTT. Its protein product is CASGGDVSSGNTIYF.

The gene calls are TRBV29-1 and TRBJ2-2; D gene uncertain. CDR1 SQVTM and CDR2 ANQGSEA come from the germline V gene. The CDR3 is 13 residues long. V lost 6 bases, J lost 1 base, and 9 bases lay in between. The CDR3 sequence: CSVGEENTGELFF. CDR3 bases: TGCAGCGTCGGTGAAGAGAACACCGGGGAGCTGTTTTTT.

This chain connects TRBV21-1 to TRBJ1-3; TRBD1 is the table's D call and was not checked against the DNA. TRBV21-1 is termed a pseudogene. This CDR3 is 15 amino acids long. The CDR3 DNA reads as TGTGCCAGCAGCACAGTACCAGGGTTATGGAACACCATATATTTT. This translates into CASSTVPGLWNTIYF.

The chain carries TRBV29-1 and TRBJ1-1; tentatively, D is TRBD1 (6 bases). CDR3 length: 14 residues. Germline V gene lookup returns CDR1 SQVTM and CDR2 ANQGSEA. V shed 6 bases and J shed 4 bases, with 18 bases lying between them. CDR3 nucleotides: TGCAGCGTGGGAGGGGGTCTTGAGAGCACTGAAGCTTTCTTT. This gives the protein CSVGGGLESTEAFF.

The sample holds a few counts of this clone. The chain joins TRBV4-1 to TRBJ1-5; D gene uncertain. This CDR3 comprises 15 residues. Germline CDR1 is MGHRA and CDR2 is YSYEKL. The V gene lost 0 bases and the J gene lost 2 bases, with 8 bases spanning the gap. CDR3 sequence (DNA): TGCGCCAGCAGCCAAGAACCGCTAGGCAATCAGCCCCAGCATTTT. It yields the protein CASSQEPLGNQPQHF.

In its sample, this clone was seen a few times. At one end, the junction sequence differs from germline, possibly due to a read error. CDR3 protein: CSSSLTSTEAFF. CDR3 nucleotides: TGTTCCAGCAGCCTAACTAGCACTGAAGCTTTCTTT. The chain joins TRBV7-9 to TRBJ1-1; no firm D call. CDR3 length: 12 residues. Per germline, CDR1 SEHNR and CDR2 FQNEAQ (reference sequence).

This sequence joins TRBV5-1 and TRBJ2-5; the D gene is possibly TRBD2 (6 bases). Germline V CDR1 and CDR2: SGHRS, YFSETQ. This CDR3 is 13 amino acids long. The ends were cut back, 4 bases at V and 1 base at J, with 8 bases in the middle. The CDR3 DNA sequence: TGCGCCAGCAGCGCGGGGTCCCAAGAGACCCAGTACTTC. It translates to CASSAGSQETQYF.

The J gene is TRBJ1-4, the V gene TRBV30; 11 nucleotides align to TRBD1. This CDR3 is built from 14 residues. Germline CDR1 is GTSNPN and CDR2 is SVGIG (reference sequence). V shed 5 bases, J shed 5 bases, and the junction held 4 bases outside the gene matches. The CDR3 sequence is CAWEGTGGNEKLFF. The CDR3 nucleotides are TGTGCCTGGGAGGGGACAGGGGGGAATGAAAAACTGTTTTTT.

This chain connects TRBV6-5 to TRBJ2-1; 7 nucleotides match TRBD2. Germline V gives CDR1 MNHEY, CDR2 SVGAGI. The CDR3 runs to 16 residues. Trimming removed 2 bases from V and 5 bases from J; junction bases left unmatched: 9. The CDR3 reads CASSYTTSLRDNEQFF. In nucleotides, the CDR3 is TGTGCCAGCAGTTACACGACTAGCTTAAGGGACAATGAGCAGTTCTTC.

This clone was observed once. V usage is TRBV6-1 and J usage is TRBJ2-1, with 11 bases fitting TRBD2. V dropped 3 bases and J dropped 3; count of bases not matched to a gene: 1. The CDR3 spans 15 residues. Per germline, CDR1 MNHNS and CDR2 SASEGT. CDR3 sequence: CASSDTSGGYNEQFF. DNA for the CDR3: TGTGCCAGCAGTGACACTAGCGGGGGCTACAATGAGCAGTTCTTC.

This rearrangement joins TRBV28 to TRBJ1-4; D perhaps matches TRBD1 (6 bases). Germline values: CDR1 MDHEN, CDR2 SYDVKM. The CDR3 contains 15 residues. V lost 10 bases and J lost 6, with 21 bases in between. The CDR3: CAIGGEGGVYEKLFF. The CDR3 region has the DNA TGTGCCATCGGAGGAGAGGGGGGGGTTTATGAAAAACTGTTTTTT.

The chain uses TRBV5-1 and TRBJ2-7, with 11 bases lining up with TRBD1. Germline V gene lookup returns CDR1 SGHRS and CDR2 YFSETQ. Trimming took 1 base from V and 2 from J; bases not matched to a gene: 2. CDR3 size: 15 residues. The CDR3 DNA sequence: TGCGCCAGCAGCTTGTGGGACAGGGGGACCTACGAGCAGTACTTC. This translates into CASSLWDRGTYEQYF.

The rearrangement uses TRBV18 and TRBJ1-6; D is perhaps TRBD1 (5 bases). The V gene lost 3 bases and the J gene lost 6 bases, with 15 bases spanning the gap. The CDR3 runs 16 residues. The germline V gene has CDR1 KGHSH and CDR2 LQKENI. In DNA, the CDR3 is TGTGCCAGCTCACCCATGGACACAGGCGCTAATTCACCCCTCCACTTT. It translates to CASSPMDTGANSPLHF.

The chain has TRBV9 and TRBJ2-1; 9 bases are shared with TRBD2. Germline V lookup: CDR1 SGDLS, CDR2 YYNGEE. The trim removed 0 bases at V and 6 bases at J, leaving 19 bases unmatched. This CDR3 contains 20 residues. In nucleotides, the CDR3 is TGTGCCAGCAGCGTAGAAGCTAGGGGAGGGCGGGGGGGCATTCTCAATGAGCAGTTCTTC. Translated: CASSVEARGGRGGILNEQFF.

The chain combines TRBV6-1 with TRBJ1-5; the D gene is possibly TRBD1 (5 bases). The germline V gene has CDR1 MNHNS and CDR2 SASEGT. With 2 bases removed from V and 5 bases from J, the gap between germline ends came to 13 bases. CDR3 length: 15 amino acids. The chain's CDR3 is CASSEMTVGDQPQHF. DNA for the CDR3: TGTGCCAGCAGTGAAATGACAGTTGGGGATCAGCCCCAGCATTTT.